This T cell receptor (beta chain) was sequenced in a study of T cell changes during pregnancy in multiple sclerosis. The protocol was immunoSEQ multiplex PCR, while the TCRdb copy is restricted to in-frame clones and leaves out a portion. The sample consists of about 34,000 clones, approximately 90% of them appearing once. The TCR originated in a female donor with multiple sclerosis, enrolled in a pregnancy study. The sample here was CD8+ T cells from peripheral blood mononuclear cells, taken in the second trimester of pregnancy.

In DNA, the CDR3 is TGTGCCAGCAGCTTCCATAACACTGAAGCTTTCTTT. Its protein is CASSFHNTEAFF. The chain combines TRBV7-9 with TRBJ1-1; D is ambiguous. This CDR3 is built from 12 residues. V lost 3 bases and J lost 2, with 4 bases in between. Germline values: CDR1 SEHNR, CDR2 FQNEAQ (reference sequence). Using reference TRBV7-9 and TRBJ1-1 for the parts outside the CDR3, the full variable domain is DTGVSQNPRHKITKRGQNVTFRCDPISEHNRLYWYRQTLGQGPEFLTYFQNEAQLEKSRLLSDRFSAERPKGSFSTLEIQRTEQGDSAMYLCASSFHNTEAFFGQGTRLTVV.